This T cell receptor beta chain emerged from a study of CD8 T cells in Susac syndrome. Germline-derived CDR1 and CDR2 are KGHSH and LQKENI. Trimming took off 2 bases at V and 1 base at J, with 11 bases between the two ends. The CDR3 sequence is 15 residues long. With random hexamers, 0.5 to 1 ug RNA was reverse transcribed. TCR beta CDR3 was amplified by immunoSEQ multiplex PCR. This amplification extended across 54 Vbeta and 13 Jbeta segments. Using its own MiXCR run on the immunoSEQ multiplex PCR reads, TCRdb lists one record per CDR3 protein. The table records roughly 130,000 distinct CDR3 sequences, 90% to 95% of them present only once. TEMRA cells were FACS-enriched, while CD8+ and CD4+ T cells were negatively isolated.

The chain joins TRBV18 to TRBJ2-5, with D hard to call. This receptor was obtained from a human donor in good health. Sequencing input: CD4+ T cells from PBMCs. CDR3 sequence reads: CASSPIPSAQETQYF. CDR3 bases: TGTGCCAGCTCACCAATTCCAAGCGCCCAAGAGACCCAGTACTTC.